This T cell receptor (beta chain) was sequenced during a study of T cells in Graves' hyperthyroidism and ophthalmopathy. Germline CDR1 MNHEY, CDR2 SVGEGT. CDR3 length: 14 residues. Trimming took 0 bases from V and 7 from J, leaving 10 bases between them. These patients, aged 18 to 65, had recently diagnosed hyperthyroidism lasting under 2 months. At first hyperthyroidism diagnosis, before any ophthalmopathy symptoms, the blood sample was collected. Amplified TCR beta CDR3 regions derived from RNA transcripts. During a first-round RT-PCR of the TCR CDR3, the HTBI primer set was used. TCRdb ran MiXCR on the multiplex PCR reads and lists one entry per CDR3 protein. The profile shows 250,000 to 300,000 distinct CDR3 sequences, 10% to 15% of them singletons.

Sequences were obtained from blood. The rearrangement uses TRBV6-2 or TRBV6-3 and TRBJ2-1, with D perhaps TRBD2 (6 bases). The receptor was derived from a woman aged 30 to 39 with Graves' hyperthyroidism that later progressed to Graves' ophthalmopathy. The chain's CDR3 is CASSYSRGRNEQFF. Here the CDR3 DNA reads TGTGCCAGCAGTTACTCGCGGGGTAGGAATGAGCAGTTCTTC.